Following are 9 T cell receptor beta chains from one sample sequenced in a study of PD-L1 blockade in urothelial cancer. Assay used: immunoSEQ multiplex PCR; TCRdb lists only in-frame clones, some missing. The sample yields about 26,000 clones, 86% seen once. The specimen comprised PBMCs, sampled around atezolizumab (anti-PD-L1) treatment. All receptors come from a man in his fifties or sixties with urothelial cancer.

V is TRBV9 and J is TRBJ2-7; tentatively, D is TRBD1 (5 bases). CDR1 and CDR2 from the germline V gene are SGDLS and YYNGEE. Trimming shortened V by 0 bases and J by 2 bases, and 9 bases separated the two germline ends. CDR3 length equals 14 residues. The CDR3 region is CASSVDAGPYEQYF. Written as DNA, the CDR3 is TGTGCCAGCAGCGTAGATGCAGGGCCCTACGAGCAGTACTTC.

The chain has TRBV2 and TRBJ2-3, with D possibly being TRBD1 (5 bases). CDR3 length equals 14 residues. V lost 7 bases to trimming and J lost 3 bases, with 14 bases between them. Germline CDR1 and CDR2: SNHLY and FYNNEI. The CDR3 coding sequence is TGTGCCAGCAACAAAGCAGGGAAAACAGATACGCAGTATTTT. Its protein product is CASNKAGKTDTQYF.

J is TRBJ1-6 and V is TRBV2, with D possibly matching TRBD1 (5 bases). The CDR3 runs to 15 residues. Per the germline V gene, CDR1 is SNHLY and CDR2 is FYNNEI. Trimming removed 3 bases from V and 8 bases from J, with 14 bases in between. The CDR3 bases are TGTGCCAGCAGTGACAGAGGACGGGGGGATTCACCCCTCCACTTT. Protein sequence: CASSDRGRGDSPLHF.

This clone was seen a single time. The V call is TRBV4-3, the J call TRBJ2-7; the match to TRBD2 covers 13 bases. CDR1 is LGHNA and CDR2 is YSLEER in the germline V gene. The CDR3 runs to 15 residues. Trimming took 5 bases from V and 3 from J; bases not matched to a gene: 4. The CDR3 region is CASSAGLAGNYEQYF. DNA for the CDR3: TGCGCCAGCAGCGCGGGACTAGCGGGGAACTACGAGCAGTACTTC.

The V gene is TRBV27, the J gene TRBJ1-1, with D uncertain. Looked up from germline, CDR1 is MNHEY and CDR2 is SMNVEV (reference sequence). The CDR3 is 15 residues long. Trimming removed 2 bases from V and 1 base from J, with 11 bases in between. CDR3 bases: TGTGCCAGCAGTTTAGCGACAAGAAGGAACACTGAAGCTTTCTTT. Translating gives CASSLATRRNTEAFF.

V is TRBV29-1 and J is TRBJ1-4; tentatively, D is TRBD1 (6 bases). V was shortened by 4 bases and J by 2 bases, with 8 bases between the two germline ends. Germline CDR1 SQVTM, CDR2 ANQGSEA. The CDR3 sequence is 13 residues long. CDR3 DNA sequence: TGCAGCGTTGCAGGGGCCACTAATGAAAAACTGTTTTTT. Translating gives CSVAGATNEKLFF. Looking up the rest from reference TRBV29-1 and TRBJ1-4 gives the full variable domain: SAVISQKPSRDICQRGTSLTIQCQVDSQVTMMFWYRQQPGQSLTLIATANQGSEATYESGFVIDKFPISRPNLTFSTLTVSNMSPEDSSIYLCSVAGATNEKLFFGSGTQLSVL.

The J gene is TRBJ1-3, the V gene TRBV4-1, with a possible D match to TRBD1 (5 bases). From germline, CDR1 is MGHRA and CDR2 YSYEKL. Trimming took off 2 bases at V and 4 bases at J, with 15 bases between the two ends. The CDR3 runs 16 residues. CDR3 region: CASSQSPSGQGNTIYF. The CDR3 bases are TGCGCCAGCAGCCAAAGCCCCTCAGGGCAAGGAAACACCATATATTTT.

The chain has TRBV28 and TRBJ1-2; no clear D gene. The V gene's germline CDR1 is MDHEN and CDR2 SYDVKM. The CDR3 has 12 residues. V dropped 5 bases and J dropped 4 bases, with 8 bases sitting between them. The CDR3 DNA sequence: TGTGCCAGCAGTCCGCCCGGCTATGGCTACACCTTC. Protein sequence: CASSPPGYGYTF.

The chain recombines TRBV6-5 with TRBJ1-6; the match to TRBD1 covers 9 bases. The CDR3 is made up of 14 amino acids. J gave up 9 bases and V 6 bases, and 6 bases lay outside the gene matches. Germline CDR1 reads MNHEY; CDR2 reads SVGAGI. CDR3 residues: CASRLGQGSSPLHF. In DNA, the CDR3 is TGTGCCAGCAGGTTAGGACAGGGGAGTTCACCCCTCCACTTT.